This T cell receptor beta chain came from a study of CD8 T cells in Susac syndrome. Germline V gene data show CDR1 as GTSNPN and CDR2 as SVGIG (reference sequence). V lost 7 bases and J lost 3, with 10 bases in between. The CDR3 has 11 residues. Reverse transcription used 0.5 to 1 ug RNA and random hexamers. MiXCR was run by TCRdb on the immunoSEQ multiplex PCR reads, yielding one entry per CDR3 protein. This sample yields more than 85,000 distinct CDR3 sequences, of which roughly 94% are seen a single time; about 0.3% belongs to the top ten. The rearrangement links TRBV30 to TRBJ2-7, with a weak D call TRBD1 (6 bases). Sequencing used CD4+ T cells from PBMCs. The TCR sequence derives from a human donor with Susac syndrome. CDR3: CAYQQGYEQYF. CDR3 DNA: TGTGCCTACCAACAGGGCTACGAGCAGTACTTC.